Listed here are 9 T cell receptor beta chains from one sample, sequenced in a study of cytomegalovirus exposure and HLA in healthy donors. This PCR relied on a set of 60 Vbeta primers and 13 Jbeta primers. Sequencing used immunoSEQ multiplex PCR; TCRdb keeps in-frame clones, though not all of them. This table holds under 150,000 clones, roughly 80% found once. Material for sequencing was PBMCs. These receptor sequences come from a boy aged 5-17 years in good health and CMV-seronegative.

In regard to this clone: The same CDR3 can be traced to other DNA sequences in this sample. The CDR3 region is CASSLQGYEQYF. The CDR3 nucleotides read TGTGCCAGCAGCTTACAGGGTTACGAGCAGTACTTC. The V and J genes are TRBV7-9 and TRBJ2-7, with a weak D call TRBD1 (5 bases). In germline, CDR1 is SEHNR, CDR2 FQNEAQ (reference sequence). Trimming shortened V by 2 bases and J by 4 bases, and 6 bases separated the two germline ends. The CDR3 has 12 residues. Together with reference TRBV7-9 and TRBJ2-7, the CDR3 gives the full variable domain: DTGVSQNPRHKITKRGQNVTFRCDPISEHNRLYWYRQTLGQGPEFLTYFQNEAQLEKSRLLSDRFSAERPKGSFSTLEIQRTEQGDSAMYLCASSLQGYEQYFGPGTRLTVT.

The chain employs TRBV6-4 and TRBJ2-1; TRBD1 might be the D (5 bases). The germline V gene encodes CDR1 MRHNA and CDR2 SNTAGT. The length of the CDR3 is 14 residues. V was clipped by 2 bases and J by 9 bases, with 14 bases between them. The CDR3 DNA reads as TGTGCCAGCAGTGACCCACAGGTTTCGGGTGAGCAGTTCTTC. Its translation is CASSDPQVSGEQFF.

This clone has a handful of counts. The rearrangement uses TRBV5-6 and TRBJ1-2; 7 nucleotides line up with TRBD1. Germline lookup yields CDR1 SGHDT and CDR2 YYEEEE. The CDR3 extends over 13 amino acids. Trimming removed 3 bases from V and 8 bases from J; junction bases left unmatched: 7. CDR3 DNA: TGTGCCAGCAGCTCGGACAGGCTAACCGGCTACACCTTC. This encodes CASSSDRLTGYTF. Supplemented by reference TRBV5-6 and TRBJ1-2, the full variable domain reads DAGVTQSPTHLIKTRGQQVTLRCSPKSGHDTVSWYQQALGQGPQFIFQYYEEEERQRGNFPDRFSGHQFPNYSSELNVNALLLGDSALYLCASSSDRLTGYTFGSGTRLTVV.

This clone was picked up a small number of times. The chain employs TRBV4-1 and TRBJ1-5; no firm D call. This CDR3 comprises 13 residues. The V end lost 0 bases, the J end lost 7 bases, and 7 bases lay between the germline ends. Germline V gene data show CDR1 as MGHRA and CDR2 as YSYEKL. CDR3 DNA: TGCGCCAGCAGCCAAGACATAGTACAGCCCCAGCATTTT. Protein: CASSQDIVQPQHF.

The genes are TRBV15 and TRBJ1-2; D unclear. Germline values: CDR1 LNHNV, CDR2 YYDKDF (reference sequence). The CDR3 has 13 amino acids. With 8 bases removed from V and 4 bases from J, the gap between germline ends came to 14 bases. In nucleotides, the CDR3 is TGTGCCACCGGGATCTCCGGGAGCTATGGCTACACCTTC. Translating it yields CATGISGSYGYTF.

This clone has more than one count but fewer than ten. The V and J genes are TRBV7-6 and TRBJ2-5, with D maybe TRBD2 (6 bases). The CDR3 spans 14 residues. Germline assignment: CDR1 SGHVS and CDR2 FNYEAQ. V shed 1 base and J shed 10 bases, with 16 bases lying between them. The CDR3 DNA sequence: TGTGCCAGCAGCTTAGGATCGGGAGCGCAGGACCAGTACTTC. Its translation is CASSLGSGAQDQYF.

This chain connects TRBV5-1 to TRBJ2-3; 9 bases are a match to TRBD2. V trimming: 4 bases; J trimming: 8 bases; junction bases outside the gene matches: 2. From germline, CDR1 is SGHRS and CDR2 YFSETQ. CDR3 length: 12 amino acids. The CDR3 is CASSNSGSTQYF. CDR3 nucleotide sequence: TGCGCCAGCAGCAATAGCGGGAGTACGCAGTATTTT.

This chain connects TRBV7-2 to TRBJ2-3; D perhaps matches TRBD2 (6 bases). CDR1 and CDR2 from the germline V gene are SGHTA and FQGNSA. Trimming removed 2 bases at V and 2 bases at J, with 14 bases between. The CDR3 is 16 residues long. DNA of the CDR3: TGTGCCAGCAGCTTACAGCTTCTAGCGTCCACAGATACGCAGTATTTT. Residues: CASSLQLLASTDTQYF.

Turning to this clone: This same CDR3 is encoded by further DNA sequences in the sample. The chain combines TRBV30 with TRBJ2-7; the match to TRBD1 covers 8 bases. In germline, CDR1 is GTSNPN, CDR2 SVGIG (reference sequence). The CDR3 consists of 13 residues. Germline trimming cut 3 bases from V and 2 bases from J; bases unmatched to any gene: 3. The CDR3 nucleotides are TGTGCCTGGAGAGACAGGGGCACCTACGAGCAGTACTTC. Its protein product is CAWRDRGTYEQYF.